A selection of T cell receptor beta chains follows, all from one sample in a study of T cells after yellow fever vaccination. Using its own MiXCR run on the 5' RACE reads, TCRdb lists one record per CDR3 protein. The sample lists some 290,000 distinct CDR3 sequences, around 11% seen once, with 3% to 3.5% in the top ten. This specimen was CD4+ T cells sorted from PBMCs, taken 45 days after the yellow fever booster vaccination. Receptors originate from a man aged 18 to 29 who received the YFV17D yellow fever vaccine. Each CDR3 is given with its conserved first and last residue. Size tells how often a clone was seen (once, few, many) or the class of an expanded clone, and some rows leave it out.

J gene,V gene,clone size,CDR3 protein
TRBJ2-7,TRBV7-2,few,CASSLVRGITYEQYF
TRBJ2-7,TRBV11-2,.,CASSSLGLYEQYF
TRBJ2-4,TRBV20-1,few,CSVGALGRDIQYF
TRBJ1-3,TRBV4-2,.,CASSQVGDSGNTIYF
TRBJ2-3,TRBV20-1,.,CSAQQGNGPDTQYF
TRBJ1-1,TRBV1,many,CTSSQDLSARMNTEAFF
TRBJ1-4,TRBV3-1,.,CASSQEGGRGEKLFF
TRBJ1-5,TRBV6-2/TRBV6-3,few,CASSPWTGGNQPQHF
TRBJ1-1,TRBV5-1,few,CASSSHGNTEAFF
TRBJ1-2,TRBV2,.,CASSGTGFGYGYTF
TRBJ1-2,TRBV18,.,CASSPVAAAGHYGYTF
TRBJ1-2,TRBV7-2,.,CASSFSGNTGSYGYTF
TRBJ2-3,TRBV9,few,CASSVVGSKATDTQYF
TRBJ1-1,TRBV19,.,CASSAVMTVSETFF
TRBJ2-5,TRBV7-2,many,CASREQETQYF
TRBJ1-2,TRBV20-1,.,CSARVQGISYGYTF
TRBJ2-3,TRBV28,few,CASLSGGPATDTQYF
TRBJ2-2,TRBV5-1,few,CASSLVGTGGADTGELFF
TRBJ2-4,TRBV6-2/TRBV6-3,.,CASGGRNGGVKNIQYF
TRBJ2-3,TRBV5-1,few,CASAYRRTDTQYF
TRBJ2-2,TRBV5-1,few,CASSPSQGNAGELFF
TRBJ2-3,TRBV5-1,.,CASSFGLPTDTQYF
TRBJ2-1,TRBV9,few,CASSVGLAVYNEQFF
TRBJ1-5,TRBV29-1,few,CSVVDRTPGQPQHF
TRBJ2-3,TRBV29-1,many,CSVAGGGAADTQYF
TRBJ2-6,TRBV12-3/TRBV12-4,few,CASSSTGGASGANVLTF
TRBJ1-1,TRBV11-2,.,CASSFQPNTEAFF
TRBJ2-6,TRBV7-7,.,CASSQTSTSAGANVLTF
TRBJ1-1,TRBV20-1,few,CSAYDDRHIEAFF
TRBJ2-2,TRBV12-3/TRBV12-4,few,CASSPSGVGTGELFF
TRBJ2-5,TRBV20-1,few,CSARTSGAQETQYF
TRBJ1-2,TRBV25-1,few,CASSDGLGANGYTF
TRBJ2-1,TRBV7-2,few,CASSPRDTYSYNEQFF
TRBJ2-3,TRBV7-3,many,CASSSGGGTDTQYF
TRBJ2-2,TRBV5-4,.,CASSSVVGYTGELFF
TRBJ2-3,TRBV11-1,few,CASSFDRLGTDTQYF
TRBJ2-5,TRBV20-1,.,CSAIKETQYF
TRBJ2-2,TRBV2,many,CASSPGHANTGELFF
TRBJ2-7,TRBV12-3/TRBV12-4,few,CASSGGGGTYEQYF
TRBJ1-2,TRBV28,many,CASSTVGGYTF
TRBJ1-4,TRBV4-1,.,CASSLTPAEKLFF
TRBJ1-5,TRBV20-1,few,CSASPGTGSHQPQHF
TRBJ2-4,TRBV6-2/TRBV6-3,few,CASSTGTDVAKNIQYF
TRBJ2-3,TRBV6-2/TRBV6-3,.,CASSTGEATDTQYF
TRBJ1-1,TRBV12-3/TRBV12-4,.,CASSSRAPLYATEAFF
TRBJ1-4,TRBV5-4,few,CASSIRQGSSNEKLFF
TRBJ2-3,TRBV3-1,few,CASSLLAGEPDTQYF
TRBJ2-3,TRBV5-1,medium-sized,CASSLMDRGTDTQYF
TRBJ1-3,TRBV10-3,.,CAIRRTDGNTIYF
TRBJ1-2,TRBV27,few,CASSFFPMTGTYGYTF
TRBJ2-4,TRBV5-1,many,CASSLEGRGAKNIQYF
TRBJ1-2,TRBV15,few,CATSRDLTGQGDGGYTF
TRBJ2-1,TRBV5-1,.,CASSRDPGQGKNEQFF
TRBJ2-5,TRBV19,few,CASSKGASGQETQYF
TRBJ2-3,TRBV6-2/TRBV6-3,.,CASSPTTSGGTDTQYF
TRBJ1-4,TRBV5-6,.,CASSLLDAGNEKLFF
TRBJ2-3,TRBV6-1,.,CAIPGVGTDTQYF